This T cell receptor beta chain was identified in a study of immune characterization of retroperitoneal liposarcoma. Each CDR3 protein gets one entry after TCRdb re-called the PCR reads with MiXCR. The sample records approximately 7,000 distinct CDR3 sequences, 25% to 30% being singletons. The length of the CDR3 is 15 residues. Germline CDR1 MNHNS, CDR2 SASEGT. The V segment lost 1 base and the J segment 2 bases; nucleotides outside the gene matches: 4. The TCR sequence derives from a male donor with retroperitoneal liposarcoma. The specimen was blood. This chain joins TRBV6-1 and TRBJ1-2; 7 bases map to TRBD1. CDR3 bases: TGTGCCAGCAGTGAAGTGCAGGGGGTAAACTATGGCTACACCTTC. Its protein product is CASSEVQGVNYGYTF.